The following is a TCR beta chain sequence with its context. The data stem from a study of blood T cell repertoires in COVID-19. With 0 bases removed from V and 4 bases from J, the gap between germline ends came to 15 bases. There are 16 residues in the CDR3. CDR1 MNHEY and CDR2 SMNVEV come from the germline V gene (reference sequence). The method was immunoSEQ multiplex PCR; TCRdb's version includes in-frame clones alone and lacks a portion of them. The sample has 250,000 to 300,000 clones; 80% to 90% are singletons. The Seattle patients, enrolled during active infection, were followed longitudinally.

The sample taken for sequencing was peripheral blood. The chain links TRBV27 to TRBJ1-2; perhaps TRBD1 as D (5 bases). The TCR sequence derives from a woman between 65 and 79 years old with COVID-19, enrolled during active disease. CDR3 sequence (DNA): TGTGCCAGCAGTTTATCAAGGGGCCGGTCGGGCTATGGCTACACCTTC. The encoded protein is CASSLSRGRSGYGYTF.